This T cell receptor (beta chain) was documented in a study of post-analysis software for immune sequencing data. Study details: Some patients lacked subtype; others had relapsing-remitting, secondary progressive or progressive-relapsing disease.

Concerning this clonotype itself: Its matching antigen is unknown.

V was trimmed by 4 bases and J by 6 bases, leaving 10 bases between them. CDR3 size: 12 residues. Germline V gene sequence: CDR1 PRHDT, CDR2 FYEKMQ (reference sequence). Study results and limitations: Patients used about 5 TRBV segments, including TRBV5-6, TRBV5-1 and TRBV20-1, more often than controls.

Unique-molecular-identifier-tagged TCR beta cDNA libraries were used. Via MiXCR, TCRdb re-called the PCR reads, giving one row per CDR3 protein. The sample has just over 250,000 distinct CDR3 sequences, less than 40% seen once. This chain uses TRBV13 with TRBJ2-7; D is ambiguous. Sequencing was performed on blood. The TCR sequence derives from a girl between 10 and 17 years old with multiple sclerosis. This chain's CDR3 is CASSYWTGEQYF. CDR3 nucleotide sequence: TGTGCCAGCAGCTACTGGACGGGCGAGCAGTACTTC. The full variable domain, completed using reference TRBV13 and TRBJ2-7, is AAGVIQSPRHLIKEKRETATLKCYPIPRHDTVYWYQQGPGQDPQFLISFYEKMQSDKGSIPDRFSAQQFSDYHSELNMSSLELGDSALYFCASSYWTGEQYFGPGTRLTVT.